This T cell receptor (beta chain) appears in the sequencing data of a study of cytomegalovirus exposure and HLA in healthy donors. Overall study findings and caveats: It was likely that a cluster of highly shared sequence variants was a sequencing artifact.

From germline, CDR1 is WNHNN and CDR2 SYGVQD (reference sequence). The CDR3 runs 17 residues. V gave up 3 bases and J gave up 2 bases; unmatched junction bases: 9. About this clone itself: The antigen is undetermined.

A multiplex PCR was run with 60 Vbeta primers and 13 Jbeta primers. The repertoire was sequenced with immunoSEQ multiplex PCR; TCRdb's copy has only in-frame clones and lacks some. The sample lists 150,000 to 200,000 clones, around 77% seen once, with about 3.1% in the top ten. The chain joins TRBV10-1 to TRBJ2-7; 11 positions match TRBD2. Source material: PBMCs. This receptor was obtained from a female donor in good health and CMV-seronegative. CDR3 in DNA: TGCGCCAGCAGTGATCGGACTAGCGGGTCTCCTCCCTACGAGCAGTACTTC. Its translation is CASSDRTSGSPPYEQYF.